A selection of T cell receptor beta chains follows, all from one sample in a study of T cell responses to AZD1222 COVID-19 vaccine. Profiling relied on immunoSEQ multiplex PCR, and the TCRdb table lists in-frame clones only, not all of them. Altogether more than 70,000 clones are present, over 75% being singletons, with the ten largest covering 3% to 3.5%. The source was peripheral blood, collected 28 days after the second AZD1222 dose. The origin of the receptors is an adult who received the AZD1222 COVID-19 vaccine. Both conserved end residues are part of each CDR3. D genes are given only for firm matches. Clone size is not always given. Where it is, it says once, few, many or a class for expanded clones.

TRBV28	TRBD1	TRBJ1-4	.	TGTGCCACCACAGGGGGCACTAATGAAAAACTGTTTTTT	CATTGGTNEKLFF
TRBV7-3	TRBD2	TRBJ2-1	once	TGTGCCAGCAGCTTAAAGGGGCGGGAGTTTGGCAATGAGCAGTTCTTC	CASSLKGREFGNEQFF
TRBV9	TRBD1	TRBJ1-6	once	TGTGCCAGCAGCGAACAGGGGCGGAATTCACCCCTCCACTTT	CASSEQGRNSPLHF
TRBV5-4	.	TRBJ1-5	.	TGTGCCAGCAGTAACTGGGGGAGAGACAATCAGCCCCAGCATTTT	CASSNWGRDNQPQHF
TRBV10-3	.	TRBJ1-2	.	TGTGCCATCAGTGAGTCACAGGACTATGGCTACACCTTC	CAISESQDYGYTF
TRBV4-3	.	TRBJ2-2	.	TGCGCCAGCAGCCAAGATGTCAACCTAATGGTCGCCGGGGAGCTGTTTTTT	CASSQDVNLMVAGELFF
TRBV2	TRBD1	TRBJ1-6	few	TGTGCCAGCAGTGAAAGACAGGGTAATTCACCCCTCCACTTT	CASSERQGNSPLHF
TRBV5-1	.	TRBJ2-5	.	TGCGCCAGCAGCTTGGGACCGGGGGCGAAACAAGAGACCCAGTACTTC	CASSLGPGAKQETQYF
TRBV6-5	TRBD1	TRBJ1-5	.	TGTGCCAGCCGGACAGGGAATAGCAATCAGCCCCAGCATTTT	CASRTGNSNQPQHF
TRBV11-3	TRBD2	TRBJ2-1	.	TGTGCCAGCAGCTCTGCGGGAGATGAGCAGTTCTTC	CASSSAGDEQFF
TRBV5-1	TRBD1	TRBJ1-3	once	TGCGCCAGCAGCACGGGACAGGGCGGGACCACCATATATTTT	CASSTGQGGTTIYF
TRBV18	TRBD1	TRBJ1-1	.	TGTGCCAGCTCATATCCGGGACAGGAGAACACTGAAGCTTTCTTT	CASSYPGQENTEAFF
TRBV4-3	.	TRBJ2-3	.	TGCGCCAGCAGCCAAACAACAGGGCGTTCCACAGATACGCAGTATTTT	CASSQTTGRSTDTQYF
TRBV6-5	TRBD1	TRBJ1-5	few	TGTGCCAGCACCACGTGGGACAGGGAGAATCAGTCCCAGCATTTT	CASTTWDRENQSQHF
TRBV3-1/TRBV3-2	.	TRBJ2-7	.	TGTGCCAGCAGCCAAAACCGGGGGCCCTACGAGCAGTACTTC	CASSQNRGPYEQYF
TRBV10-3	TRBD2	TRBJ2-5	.	TGTGCCATCAGTGAGTCAGTTAGCGGGATGGAGACCCAGTACTTC	CAISESVSGMETQYF
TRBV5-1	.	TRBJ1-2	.	TGCGCCAGCAGCTTCCAGGGGACGGATGGCTACACCTTC	CASSFQGTDGYTF
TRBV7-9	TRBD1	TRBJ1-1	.	TGTGCCAGCAGGCGGGGACAGGGGACTGAAGCTTTCTTT	CASRRGQGTEAFF
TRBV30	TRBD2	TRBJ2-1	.	TGTGCCTGGAGTGAAAGCGGGGGCCCTAGGAATGAGCAGTTCTTC	CAWSESGGPRNEQFF
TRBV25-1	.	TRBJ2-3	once	TGTGCCAGCAGTGAGAGCGGAGGGCGCGATTACACAGATACGCAGTATTTT	CASSESGGRDYTDTQYF
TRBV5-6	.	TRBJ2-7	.	TGTGCCAGCAGCTTTCCGGCCAGGGATCCCTACGAGCAGTACTTC	CASSFPARDPYEQYF
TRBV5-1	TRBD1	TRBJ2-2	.	TGCGCCAGCAGACCCGGGACAGAAAACACCGGGGAGCTGTTTTTT	CASRPGTENTGELFF
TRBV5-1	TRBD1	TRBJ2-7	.	TGCGCCAGCAGCTTTTCCTCGGGACAGAACTACGAGCAGTACTTC	CASSFSSGQNYEQYF
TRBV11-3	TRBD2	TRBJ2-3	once	TGTGCCAGCAGGCTAGTAGCGGGAGCTAGCACAGATACGCAGTATTTT	CASRLVAGASTDTQYF
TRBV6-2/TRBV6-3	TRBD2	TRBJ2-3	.	TGTGCCAGCAGTTTCGGACTAGCGGGAGGCACAGATACGCAGTATTTT	CASSFGLAGGTDTQYF
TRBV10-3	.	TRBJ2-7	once	TGTGCCATCAGTGAGTCCAGGGGCGAGAACGAGCAGTACTTC	CAISESRGENEQYF
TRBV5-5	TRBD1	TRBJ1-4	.	TGTGCCAGCAGCAGGTCCGGGACAGGGGTTGAAAAACTGTTTTTT	CASSRSGTGVEKLFF
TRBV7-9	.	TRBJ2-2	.	TGTGCCAGCACCCCGACCGGGTCGAACACCGGGGAGCTGTTTTTT	CASTPTGSNTGELFF
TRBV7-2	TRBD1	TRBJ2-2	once	TGTGCCAGTACTCGACAGGGAAAAGGCACCGGGGAGCTGTTTTTT	CASTRQGKGTGELFF
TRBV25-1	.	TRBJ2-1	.	TGTGCCAGCAGTGAATACGCCGGGGTCTCCTACAATGAGCAGTTCTTC	CASSEYAGVSYNEQFF
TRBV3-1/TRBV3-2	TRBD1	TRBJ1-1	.	TGTGCCAGCAGCCACGGGGACAGGGGAACTGAAGCTTTCTTT	CASSHGDRGTEAFF
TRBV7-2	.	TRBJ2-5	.	TGTGCCAGCAGGGACAGCGCGAGGTTATGGTACTTC	CASRDSARLWYF
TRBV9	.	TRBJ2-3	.	TGTGCCAGCAGCGTAGAACAGGACTCCACAGATACGCAGTATTTT	CASSVEQDSTDTQYF
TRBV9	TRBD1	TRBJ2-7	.	TGTGCCAGCAGCACTCGACAGGGCTACGAGCAGTACTTC	CASSTRQGYEQYF
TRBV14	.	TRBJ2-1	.	TGTGCCAGCAGCCCGATGGGCTACAATGAGCAGTTCTTC	CASSPMGYNEQFF
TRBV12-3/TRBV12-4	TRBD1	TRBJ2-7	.	TGTGCCAGCAGGAAAGACAGGGTCCACTTC	CASRKDRVHF
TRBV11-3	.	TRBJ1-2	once	TGTGCCAGCAGCCTCGAAACATGGGCGGAACCTAACTATGGCTACACCTTC	CASSLETWAEPNYGYTF